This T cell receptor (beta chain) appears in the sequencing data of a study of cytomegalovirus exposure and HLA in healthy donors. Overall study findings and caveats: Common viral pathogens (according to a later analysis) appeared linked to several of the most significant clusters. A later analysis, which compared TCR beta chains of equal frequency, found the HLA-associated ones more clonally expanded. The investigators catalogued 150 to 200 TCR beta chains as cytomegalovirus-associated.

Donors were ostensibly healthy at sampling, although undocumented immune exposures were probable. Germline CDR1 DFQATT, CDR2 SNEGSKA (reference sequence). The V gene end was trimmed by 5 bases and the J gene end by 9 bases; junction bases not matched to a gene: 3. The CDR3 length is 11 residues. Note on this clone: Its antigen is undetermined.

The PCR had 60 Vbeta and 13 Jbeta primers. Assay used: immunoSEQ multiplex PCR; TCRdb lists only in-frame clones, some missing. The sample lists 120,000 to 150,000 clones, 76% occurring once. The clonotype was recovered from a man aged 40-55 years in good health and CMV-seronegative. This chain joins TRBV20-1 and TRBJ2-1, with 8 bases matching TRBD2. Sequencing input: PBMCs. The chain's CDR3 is CSAGTRVEQFF. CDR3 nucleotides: TGCAGTGCTGGGACTAGGGTTGAGCAGTTCTTC.